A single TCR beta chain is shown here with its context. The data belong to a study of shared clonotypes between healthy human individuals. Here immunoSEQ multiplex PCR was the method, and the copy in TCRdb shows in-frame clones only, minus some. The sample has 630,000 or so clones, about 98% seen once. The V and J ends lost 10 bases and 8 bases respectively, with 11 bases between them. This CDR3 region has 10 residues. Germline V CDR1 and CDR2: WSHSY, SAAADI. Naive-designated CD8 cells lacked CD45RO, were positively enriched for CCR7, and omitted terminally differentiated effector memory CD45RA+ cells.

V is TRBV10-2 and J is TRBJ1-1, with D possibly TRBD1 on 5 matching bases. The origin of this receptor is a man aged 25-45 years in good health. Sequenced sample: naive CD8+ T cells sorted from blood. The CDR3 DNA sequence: TGCGCCACCGCAGACAGCGAAGCTTTCTTT. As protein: CATADSEAFF.